This T cell receptor beta chain was retrieved from a study of T-cell memory formation after mild COVID-19. The CDR3 spans 12 residues. Trimming shortened V by 3 bases and J by 6 bases, and 8 bases separated the two germline ends. The TCR alpha and TCR beta cDNA libraries, bearing sample barcodes and UMIs, were generated by 5'RACE using constant-segment primers. TCRdb analysed the 5' RACE reads with MiXCR anew, one entry per CDR3 protein. In the table there are about 310,000 distinct CDR3 sequences, 19% of which are singletons. What was sequenced was PBMCs or a T cell subset sorted from them (not recorded which). The rearrangement links TRBV12-3 or TRBV12-4 to TRBJ1-2; D ambiguous. This clonotype was sampled from a man between 18 and 29 years old who had mild COVID-19 (a few samples of this study predate the infection). Cell type and time point are not known. The CDR3 loop is CASSFRTHGYTF. In DNA, the CDR3 is TGTGCCAGCAGTTTTCGGACCCATGGCTACACCTTC.